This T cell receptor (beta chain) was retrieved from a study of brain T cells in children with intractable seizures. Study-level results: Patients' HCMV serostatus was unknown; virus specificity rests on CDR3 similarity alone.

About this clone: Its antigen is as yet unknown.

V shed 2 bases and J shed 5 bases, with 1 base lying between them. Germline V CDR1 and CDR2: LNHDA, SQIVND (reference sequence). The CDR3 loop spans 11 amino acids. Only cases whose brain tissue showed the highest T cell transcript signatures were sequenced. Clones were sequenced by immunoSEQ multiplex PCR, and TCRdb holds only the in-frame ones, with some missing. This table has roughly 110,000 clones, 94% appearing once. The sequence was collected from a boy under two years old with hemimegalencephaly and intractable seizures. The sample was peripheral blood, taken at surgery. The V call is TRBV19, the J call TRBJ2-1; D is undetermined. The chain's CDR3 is CASSINNEQFF. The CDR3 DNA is TGTGCCAGTAGTATAAACAATGAGCAGTTCTTC.